These 19 T cell receptor beta chains share one sample of origin, sequenced in a study of blood T cell repertoires in COVID-19. Only in-frame clones appear in the TCRdb table, and some are missing; sequencing was by immunoSEQ multiplex PCR. The sample yields approximately 100,000 clones, over 70% seen once. Sequenced: peripheral blood. Source of these receptors: a man aged 60 to 69 with acute or convalescent COVID-19.

V usage is TRBV11-3 and J usage is TRBJ2-7, with D uncertain. V lost 0 bases, J lost 3 bases, and 12 bases lay in between. The CDR3 extends over 15 amino acids. Germline CDR1 and CDR2: SGHNT and YENEEA. In nucleotides, the CDR3 is TGTGCCAGCAGCTTAGAGATGGGCACTGTCTACGAGCAGTACTTC. The encoded protein is CASSLEMGTVYEQYF.

This clone came up a few times. The J gene is TRBJ2-3, the V gene TRBV13; 11 bases map to TRBD1. Germline-derived CDR1 and CDR2 are PRHDT and FYEKMQ (reference sequence). This CDR3 spans 17 amino acids. Trimming at V came to 1 base and at J to 0 bases, leaving 3 bases not matched to a gene. This CDR3 is CASSLDGDRGSTDTQYF. The CDR3 DNA is TGTGCCAGCAGCTTAGATGGGGACAGGGGGAGCACAGATACGCAGTATTTT.

This chain uses TRBV7-2 with TRBJ2-2; 8 bases line up with TRBD2. V lost 1 base to trimming and J lost 9 bases; unmatched junction nucleotides: 10. The CDR3 contains 16 residues. Germline V gives CDR1 SGHTA, CDR2 FQGNSA. CDR3 in DNA: TGTGCCAGCAGCTTAGACGGCACGGGGGGGGGCCGGGAGCTGTTTTTT. As protein: CASSLDGTGGGRELFF.

This rearrangement joins TRBV11-3 to TRBJ1-3, with D tentatively TRBD1 (6 bases). In germline, CDR1 is SGHNT, CDR2 YENEEA. This CDR3 contains 16 residues. The germline V and J ends were trimmed by 6 bases and 3 bases, with 18 bases remaining between them. Here the CDR3 DNA reads TGTGCCAGCAGGGCCGGGACACAAAGTGTTGGAAACACCATATATTTT. Translation: CASRAGTQSVGNTIYF.

The chain couples TRBV14 to TRBJ2-5; 8 bases fit TRBD2. CDR3 length equals 16 residues. V gave up 1 base and J gave up 2 bases; unmatched junction bases: 6. CDR1 is SGHDN, CDR2 FVKESK, per germline. The CDR3 DNA follows: TGTGCCAGCAGCCAAGTCAGCGGGAGAAAGCAAGAGACCCAGTACTTC. This codes for CASSQVSGRKQETQYF.

This clone showed up just once. This chain connects TRBV7-3 to TRBJ1-2; no reliable D call. CDR3 length: 14 residues. Germline values: CDR1 SGHTA, CDR2 FQGTGA. V was shortened by 5 bases and J by 7 bases, with 17 bases between the two germline ends. The CDR3 DNA sequence: TGTGCCAGCAGCCCCTCGGCCGGGGTAGGTGGCTACACCTTC. Amino acids: CASSPSAGVGGYTF.

This sequence joins TRBV15 and TRBJ2-7; 9 bases agree with TRBD1. Germline lookup yields CDR1 LNHNV and CDR2 YYDKDF (reference sequence). V was clipped by 3 bases and J by 5 bases; unmatched bases: 8. This CDR3 has 15 amino acids. The CDR3 sequence: CATSRRQGGLDEQYF. The CDR3 DNA reads TGTGCCACCAGCAGGAGACAGGGGGGTTTGGACGAGCAGTACTTC.

The chain employs TRBV6-5 and TRBJ2-1, with 7 bases matching TRBD2. The germline CDR1 and CDR2 sequences are MNHEY and SVGAGI. This CDR3 spans 13 amino acids. The V gene end was trimmed by 6 bases and the J gene end by 8 bases; junction bases not matched to a gene: 7. The CDR3 DNA is TGTGCCAGCAGGGTGCGACTAGCAGATGAGCAGTTCTTC. Residues: CASRVRLADEQFF.

This clone appeared a single time. The chain carries TRBV5-5 and TRBJ1-4, with 10 positions matching TRBD1. Germline V gene lookup returns CDR1 SGHKS and CDR2 YYEKEE (reference sequence). The CDR3 runs 15 residues. V shed 3 bases and J 5 bases; nucleotides not matched to a gene: 4. The CDR3 DNA is TGTGCCAGCAGCTCTAGGACAGGGGGGAATGAAAAACTGTTTTTT. It specifies CASSSRTGGNEKLFF.

This CDR3 is CASRPTSGTYEQYF. In nucleotides, the CDR3 is TGCGCCAGCCGACCGACTAGCGGGACCTACGAGCAGTACTTC. The chain has TRBV10-2 and TRBJ2-7; 11 bases are a match to TRBD2. V lost 8 bases to trimming and J lost 2 bases; unmatched junction nucleotides: 5. The CDR3 is 14 residues long. Germline V gene sequence: CDR1 WSHSY, CDR2 SAAADI.

V gene TRBV20-1 combines with J gene TRBJ2-2; D might be TRBD2 (6 bases). Germline lookup yields CDR1 DFQATT and CDR2 SNEGSKA (reference sequence). The CDR3 length is 15 residues. V shed 3 bases and J shed 2 bases, with 13 bases lying between them. The CDR3 region is CSASLAGRNTGELFF. Here the CDR3 DNA reads TGCAGTGCTAGTCTGGCGGGGAGAAACACCGGGGAGCTGTTTTTT.

The rearrangement joins TRBV6-1 to TRBJ1-2, with a possible D match to TRBD1 (5 bases). Germline values: CDR1 MNHNS, CDR2 SASEGT. Trimming stripped 6 bases from V and 2 bases from J, with 10 bases between. CDR3 length: 13 residues. The CDR3 nucleotides are TGTGCCAGCAGCCAGACAGAGAACTATGGCTACACCTTC. It encodes CASSQTENYGYTF.

V usage is TRBV7-9 and J usage is TRBJ1-2, with D possibly TRBD1 on 5 matching bases. CDR1 is SEHNR, CDR2 FQNEAQ, per germline (reference sequence). CDR3 length equals 13 residues. The V end lost 3 bases, the J end lost 2 bases, and 7 bases lay between the germline ends. The CDR3 loop is CASSFSGNYGYTF. CDR3 in DNA: TGTGCCAGCAGCTTTTCAGGGAACTATGGCTACACCTTC.

This chain joins TRBV19 and TRBJ2-5; possible D gene TRBD2, 5 bases. CDR3 length: 14 residues. The V end was cut by 6 bases, the J end by 1 base, with 12 bases between. In germline, CDR1 is LNHDA, CDR2 SQIVND (reference sequence). The CDR3 reads CASRRSGSQETQYF. The CDR3 coding sequence is TGTGCCAGTAGAAGGTCGGGGAGCCAAGAGACCCAGTACTTC.

This chain links TRBV6-2 or TRBV6-3 with TRBJ2-7; 9 bases map to TRBD1. CDR3 length equals 15 residues. CDR1 and CDR2 from the germline V gene are MNHEY and SVGEGT. V trimming: 6 bases; J trimming: 12 bases; junction bases outside the gene matches: 18. CDR3 coding DNA: TGTGCCAGCAGCCGGGTGTCGGGACAGGGACTTATGGTGTACTTC. It specifies CASSRVSGQGLMVYF.

The genes are TRBV18 and TRBJ2-1, with a tentative D call TRBD1 (5 bases). The V gene's germline CDR1 is KGHSH and CDR2 LQKENI. CDR3 length equals 14 residues. V shed 2 bases and J shed 4 bases, with 9 bases lying between them. In DNA form, the CDR3 reads TGTGCCAGCTCACCATCACAGGCGTACAATGAGCAGTTCTTC. Protein: CASSPSQAYNEQFF.

This clone was observed a handful of times. This chain connects TRBV4-3 to TRBJ2-2; D perhaps matches TRBD1 (5 bases). Germline lookup yields CDR1 LGHNA and CDR2 YSLEER. V was trimmed by 2 bases and J by 6 bases, leaving 13 bases between them. The CDR3 totals 15 residues. The CDR3 here is CASSQSSRGAGELFF. In DNA form, the CDR3 reads TGCGCCAGCAGCCAATCCAGTAGGGGCGCCGGGGAGCTGTTTTTT.

The CDR3 loop reads CASSVEVNTEAFF. The DNA for the CDR3 is TGTGCCAGCAGTGTTGAGGTGAACACTGAAGCTTTCTTT. V usage is TRBV2 and J usage is TRBJ1-1; the D is unclear. The V end lost 4 bases, the J end lost 0 bases, and 6 bases lay between the germline ends. The CDR3 consists of 13 residues. The germline V gene encodes CDR1 SNHLY and CDR2 FYNNEI.

This chain connects TRBV15 to TRBJ2-1, with TRBD1 matching over 11 bases. CDR1 is LNHNV, CDR2 YYDKDF, per germline (reference sequence). Germline trimming cut 2 bases from V and 5 bases from J; bases unmatched to any gene: 5. The CDR3 runs to 16 residues. The CDR3 nucleotides are TGTGCCACCAGCAGACCGGGACAGGGGGTGAACAATGAGCAGTTCTTC. It yields the protein CATSRPGQGVNNEQFF.